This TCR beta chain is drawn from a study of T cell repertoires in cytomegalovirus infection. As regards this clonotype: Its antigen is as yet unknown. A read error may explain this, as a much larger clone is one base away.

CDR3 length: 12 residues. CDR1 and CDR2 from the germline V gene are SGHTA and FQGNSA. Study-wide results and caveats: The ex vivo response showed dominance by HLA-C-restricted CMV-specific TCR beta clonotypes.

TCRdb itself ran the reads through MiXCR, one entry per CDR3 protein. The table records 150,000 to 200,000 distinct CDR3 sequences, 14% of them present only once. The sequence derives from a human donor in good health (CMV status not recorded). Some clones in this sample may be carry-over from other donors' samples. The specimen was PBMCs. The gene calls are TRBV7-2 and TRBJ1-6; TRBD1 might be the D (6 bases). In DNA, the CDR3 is TGTGCCAGCAGCTTAGGGGGGCAGGCCCTCTACTTT. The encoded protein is CASSLGGQALYF.